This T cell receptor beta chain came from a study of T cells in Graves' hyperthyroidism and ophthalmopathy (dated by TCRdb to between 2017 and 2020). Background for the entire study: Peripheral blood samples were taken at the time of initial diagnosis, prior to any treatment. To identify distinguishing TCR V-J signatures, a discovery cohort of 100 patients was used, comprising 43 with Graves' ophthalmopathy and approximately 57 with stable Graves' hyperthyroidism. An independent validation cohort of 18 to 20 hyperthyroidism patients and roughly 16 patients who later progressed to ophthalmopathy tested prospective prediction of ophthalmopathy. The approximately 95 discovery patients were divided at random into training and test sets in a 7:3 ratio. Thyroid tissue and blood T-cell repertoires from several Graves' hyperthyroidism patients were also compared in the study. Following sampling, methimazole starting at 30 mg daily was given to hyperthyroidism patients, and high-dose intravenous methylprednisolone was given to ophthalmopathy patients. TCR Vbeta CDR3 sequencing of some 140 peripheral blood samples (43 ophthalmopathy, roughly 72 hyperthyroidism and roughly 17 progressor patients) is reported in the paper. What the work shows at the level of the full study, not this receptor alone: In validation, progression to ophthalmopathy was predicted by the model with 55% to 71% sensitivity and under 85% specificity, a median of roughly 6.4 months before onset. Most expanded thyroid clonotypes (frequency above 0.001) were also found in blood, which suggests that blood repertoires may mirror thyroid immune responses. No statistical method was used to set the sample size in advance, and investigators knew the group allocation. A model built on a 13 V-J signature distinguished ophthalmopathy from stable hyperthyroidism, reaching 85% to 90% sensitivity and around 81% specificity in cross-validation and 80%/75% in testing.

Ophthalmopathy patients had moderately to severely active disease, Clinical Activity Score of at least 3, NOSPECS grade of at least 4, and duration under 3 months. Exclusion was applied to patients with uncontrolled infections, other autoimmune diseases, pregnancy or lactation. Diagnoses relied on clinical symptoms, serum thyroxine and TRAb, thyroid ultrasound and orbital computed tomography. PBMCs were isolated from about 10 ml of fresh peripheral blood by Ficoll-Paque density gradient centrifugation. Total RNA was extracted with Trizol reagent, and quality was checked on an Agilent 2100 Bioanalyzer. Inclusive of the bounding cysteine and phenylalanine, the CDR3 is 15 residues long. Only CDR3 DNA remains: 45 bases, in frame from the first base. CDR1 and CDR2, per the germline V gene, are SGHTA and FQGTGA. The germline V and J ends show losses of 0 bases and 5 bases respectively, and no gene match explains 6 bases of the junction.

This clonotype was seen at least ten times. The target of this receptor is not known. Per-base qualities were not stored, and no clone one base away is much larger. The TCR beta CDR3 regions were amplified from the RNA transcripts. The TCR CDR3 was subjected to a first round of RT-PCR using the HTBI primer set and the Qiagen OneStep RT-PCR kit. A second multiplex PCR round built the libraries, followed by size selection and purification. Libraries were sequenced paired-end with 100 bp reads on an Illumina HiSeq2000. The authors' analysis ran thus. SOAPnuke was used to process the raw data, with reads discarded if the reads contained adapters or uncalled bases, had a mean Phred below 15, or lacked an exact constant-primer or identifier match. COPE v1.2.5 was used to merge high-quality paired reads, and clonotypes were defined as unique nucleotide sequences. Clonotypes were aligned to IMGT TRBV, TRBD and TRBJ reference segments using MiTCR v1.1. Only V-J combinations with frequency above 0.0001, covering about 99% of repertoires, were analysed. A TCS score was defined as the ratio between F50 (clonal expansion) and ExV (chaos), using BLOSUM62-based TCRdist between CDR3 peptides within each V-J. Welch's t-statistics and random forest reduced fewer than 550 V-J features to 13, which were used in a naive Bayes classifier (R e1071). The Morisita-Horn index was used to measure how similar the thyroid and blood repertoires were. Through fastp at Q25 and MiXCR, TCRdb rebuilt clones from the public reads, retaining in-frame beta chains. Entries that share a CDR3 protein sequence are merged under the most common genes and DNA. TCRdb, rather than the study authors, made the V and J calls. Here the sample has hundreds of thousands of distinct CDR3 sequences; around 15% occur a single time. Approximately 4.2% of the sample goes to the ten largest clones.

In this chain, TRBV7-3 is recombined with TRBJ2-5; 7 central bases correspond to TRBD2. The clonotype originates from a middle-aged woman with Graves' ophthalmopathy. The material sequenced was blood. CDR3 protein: CASSLTPTGGETQYF. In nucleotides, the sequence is TGTGCCAGCAGCTTAACACCGACGGGGGGTGAGACCCAGTACTTC.